These 30 T cell receptor beta chains share one sample of origin, sequenced in a study of CD8 T cells in Susac syndrome. cDNA came from about 0.46 to 1 ug RNA primed by random hexamers. One entry per CDR3 protein results from TCRdb running MiXCR on the immunoSEQ multiplex PCR reads. The table has 150,000 to 200,000 distinct CDR3 sequences, 90% to 95% seen once. The sample was CD4+ T cells from PBMCs. The receptors stem from a human donor with Susac syndrome.

This clonotype was seen just once. The rearrangement links TRBV4-1 to TRBJ2-2; D is uncertain. The CDR3 has 15 amino acids. The V gene lost 0 bases and the J gene lost 6 bases, with 11 bases spanning the gap. Germline V gene sequence: CDR1 MGHRA, CDR2 YSYEKL. As DNA, the CDR3 is TGCGCCAGCAGCCAAGATGTAGGGTACGCCGGGGAGCTGTTTTTT. Translating gives CASSQDVGYAGELFF.

The count of this clonotype is one. The rearrangement joins TRBV2 to TRBJ1-5; D gene uncertain. The CDR3 totals 13 residues. V lost 6 bases, J lost 2 bases, and 8 bases lay in between. Germline lookup yields CDR1 SNHLY and CDR2 FYNNEI. The CDR3 DNA sequence: TGTGCCAGCAGGTTCGGTGGCAATCAGCCCCAGCATTTT. This sequence encodes CASRFGGNQPQHF.

The chain uses TRBV12-2 and TRBJ2-7; no DNA check was done on the table's D call, TRBD1. TRBV12-2 represents a pseudogene. CDR3 size: 16 residues. The CDR3 loop reads CASRLAQGGSSYEQYF. The CDR3 DNA reads as TGTGCAAGTCGCTTAGCGCAGGGGGGGAGCTCCTACGAGCAGTACTTC.

The rearrangement links TRBV20-1 to TRBJ2-7, with D unclear. From germline, CDR1 is DFQATT and CDR2 SNEGSKA (reference sequence). Trimming removed 0 bases from V and 5 bases from J, with 14 bases in between. This CDR3 comprises 14 residues. The CDR3: CSARDGKGNHEQYF. The DNA for the CDR3 is TGCAGTGCTAGAGATGGTAAGGGTAACCACGAGCAGTACTTC.

The rearrangement joins TRBV12-3 or TRBV12-4 to TRBJ1-5; D is unresolved. Between the trimmed V and J ends, which lost 3 bases and 0 bases, there was a span of 9 bases. The length of the CDR3 is 15 residues. This CDR3 reads CASSLDGYSNQPQHF. The CDR3 nucleotides are TGTGCCAGCAGTTTGGACGGCTATAGCAATCAGCCCCAGCATTTT.

V is TRBV6-4 and J is TRBJ2-2; maybe TRBD1 (5 bases). The ends were cut back, 8 bases at V and 1 base at J, with 11 bases in the middle. The length of the CDR3 is 14 residues. The germline V gene has CDR1 MRHNA and CDR2 SNTAGT. This chain's CDR3 is CASGVDRNTGELFF. The CDR3 nucleotides are TGTGCCAGCGGGGTTGACAGGAACACCGGGGAGCTGTTTTTT.

The chain is built from TRBV19 and TRBJ2-7; D remains ambiguous. Germline assignment: CDR1 LNHDA and CDR2 SQIVND (reference sequence). V was cut by 5 bases and J by 0 bases, with 8 bases left in between. This CDR3 is 13 amino acids long. CDR3 coding DNA: TGTGCCAGTAGTCTCGAGCTCTCCTACGAGCAGTACTTC. Translation gives CASSLELSYEQYF.

The chain couples TRBV12-3 or TRBV12-4 to TRBJ1-6; D ambiguous. The CDR3 runs to 15 residues. The germline V and J ends were trimmed by 3 bases and 4 bases, with 10 bases remaining between them. In nucleotides, the CDR3 is TGTGCCAGCAGTTTCCCGGACGCTTATAATTCACCCCTCCACTTT. Its translation is CASSFPDAYNSPLHF.

The chain carries TRBV12-3 or TRBV12-4 and TRBJ1-2; 7 bases align to TRBD1. This CDR3 is built from 13 residues. V trimming: 6 bases; J trimming: 4 bases; junction bases outside the gene matches: 5. The CDR3 is CASRRTGAYGYTF. CDR3 bases: TGTGCCAGCAGGAGGACAGGAGCCTATGGCTACACCTTC.

This rearrangement joins TRBV25-1 to TRBJ1-3, with 7 positions matching TRBD1. In germline, CDR1 is MGHDK, CDR2 SYGVNS. The CDR3 length is 13 residues. V was clipped by 7 bases and J by 7 bases; unmatched bases: 7. For the CDR3, the DNA is TGTGCCAGCATACGGACAGGATCCAACACCATATATTTT. Residues: CASIRTGSNTIYF.

The CDR3 here is CASSSNRGNTEAFF. The CDR3 DNA reads as TGTGCCAGCAGCTCGAACAGGGGGAACACTGAAGCTTTCTTT. The chain links TRBV7-6 to TRBJ1-1; 7 bases match TRBD1. The CDR3 spans 14 residues. Germline CDR1 SGHVS, CDR2 FNYEAQ. V lost 4 bases and J lost 1; bases outside the gene matches: 3.

The V call is TRBV24-1, the J call TRBJ2-3; 7 bases align to TRBD1. The CDR3 totals 13 residues. Germline CDR1 KGHDR, CDR2 SFDVKD. V was pared by 9 bases and J by 0 bases, with 2 bases of the junction left unmatched. This chain's CDR3 is CATEGASTDTQYF. The CDR3 region has the DNA TGTGCCACCGAGGGGGCTAGCACAGATACGCAGTATTTT.

This chain uses TRBV27 with TRBJ2-2; the D gene is possibly TRBD2 (5 bases). CDR3 length: 14 amino acids. V lost 6 bases, J lost 5 bases, and 13 bases lay in between. The germline gives CDR1 MNHEY, CDR2 SMNVEV (reference sequence). The CDR3, as DNA: TGTGCCAGCAGGCGGGCCCAAGCGACCGGGGAGCTGTTTTTT. It codes for CASRRAQATGELFF.

The V gene is TRBV30, the J gene TRBJ2-7, with TRBD1 matching 8 bases. V trimming: 2 bases; J trimming: 2 bases; junction bases outside the gene matches: 8. Germline V gene data show CDR1 as GTSNPN and CDR2 as SVGIG (reference sequence). The CDR3 is 15 amino acids. The CDR3 DNA reads as TGTGCCTGGAGTCCCCGGGACAGGCCACCCTACGAGCAGTACTTC. It encodes CAWSPRDRPPYEQYF.

V and J are TRBV5-1 and TRBJ2-6, with D possibly being TRBD1 (6 bases). CDR1 is SGHRS and CDR2 is YFSETQ in the germline V gene. Trimming left V 0 bases short and J 0 bases short, with 16 bases between. There are 19 residues in the CDR3. The CDR3 nucleotides are TGCGCCAGCAGCTTGGCCTCACGGACAGCGACCTCTGGGGCCAACGTCCTGACTTTC. Residues: CASSLASRTATSGANVLTF.

This chain uses TRBV12-3 or TRBV12-4 with TRBJ1-5; no clear D gene. V was shortened by 4 bases and J by 0 bases, with 1 base between the two germline ends. The CDR3 loop spans 12 amino acids. The CDR3 DNA is TGTGCCAGCAGTTATAGCAATCAGCCCCAGCATTTT. Amino acids: CASSYSNQPQHF.

The sample holds one count of this clonotype. J is TRBJ2-7 and V is TRBV4-1; D may be TRBD2 (5 bases). The CDR3 covers 14 residues. Germline CDR1 MGHRA, CDR2 YSYEKL. Trimming took off 3 bases at V and 3 bases at J, with 12 bases between the two ends. Here the CDR3 reads CASSQLAVNYEQYF. DNA for the CDR3: TGCGCCAGCAGCCAGCTAGCTGTTAACTACGAGCAGTACTTC.

The chain uses TRBV5-1 and TRBJ2-7; no firm D call. Trimming removed 4 bases from V and 5 bases from J, with 16 bases in between. CDR3 length: 14 residues. In germline, CDR1 is SGHRS, CDR2 YFSETQ. CDR3 DNA sequence: TGCGCCAGCAGCGGCGACTCCCCTCGGAACGAGCAGTACTTC. Its translation is CASSGDSPRNEQYF.

The table lists this clonotype with a count of one. This chain uses TRBV28 with TRBJ1-5; TRBD1 is a possible D gene (6 bases). There are 15 residues in the CDR3. The germline gives CDR1 MDHEN, CDR2 SYDVKM. V lost 5 bases, J lost 4 bases, and 15 bases lay in between. This CDR3 reads CASSRHGQRNQPQHF. For the CDR3, the DNA is TGTGCCAGCAGTCGACACGGACAGAGAAATCAGCCCCAGCATTTT.

The V gene is TRBV4-2, the J gene TRBJ2-4, with D possibly TRBD2 on 6 matching bases. V shed 0 bases and J shed 0 bases, with 9 bases lying between them. Germline V lookup: CDR1 LGHNA, CDR2 YNFKEQ. This CDR3 has 16 amino acids. CDR3 protein: CASSQEGTRAKNIQYF. The CDR3 DNA reads TGTGCCAGCAGCCAAGAGGGGACTCGAGCCAAAAACATTCAGTACTTC.

The rearrangement uses TRBV20-1 and TRBJ2-5; D is perhaps TRBD2 (6 bases). Trimming cost V 5 bases and J 5 bases, with 12 bases left between them. CDR1 DFQATT and CDR2 SNEGSKA come from the germline V gene (reference sequence). CDR3 length equals 12 residues. CDR3 sequence: CSARDSGETQYF. CDR3 bases: TGCAGTGCTCGGGACTCTGGGGAGACCCAGTACTTC.

The chain has TRBV27 and TRBJ1-2; D not resolved. Germline V gives CDR1 MNHEY, CDR2 SMNVEV (reference sequence). The length of the CDR3 is 14 residues. V was shortened by 3 bases and J by 2 bases, with 10 bases between the two germline ends. CDR3 sequence (DNA): TGTGCCAGCAGTTTTACTCCGGAGAACTATGGCTACACCTTC. Translation: CASSFTPENYGYTF.

The chain joins TRBV5-1 to TRBJ1-5; 9 bases fit TRBD1. The ends lost 4 bases at V and 6 bases at J; junction bases unmatched: 8. This CDR3 contains 15 residues. Germline CDR1 and CDR2: SGHRS and YFSETQ. The CDR3 DNA reads as TGCGCCAGCAGCCCGGGACAGGGCGCAGTTCAGCCCCAGCATTTT. Translating gives CASSPGQGAVQPQHF.

This clonotype was recorded only once. J is TRBJ2-3 and V is TRBV4-2; 16 bases align to TRBD2. The germline gives CDR1 LGHNA, CDR2 YNFKEQ. Trimming took 1 base from V and 0 from J; bases not matched to a gene: 4. The CDR3 is 19 residues long. The CDR3 spells CASSQGGLAGGISTDTQYF. CDR3 DNA sequence: TGTGCCAGCAGCCAAGGGGGACTAGCGGGGGGGATTAGCACAGATACGCAGTATTTT.

The chain carries TRBV12-5 and TRBJ2-3; the match to TRBD2 covers 8 bases. The V and J ends lost 2 bases and 4 bases, in that order; junction bases with no gene match: 14. Germline values: CDR1 LGHNT, CDR2 FRNRAP. The CDR3 length is 18 residues. The CDR3 DNA reads as TGTGCTAGTGGTTTGTCCTCCCGGGGGGGCCTAAAAGCAGATACGCAGTATTTT. It encodes CASGLSSRGGLKADTQYF.

This chain uses TRBV19 with TRBJ2-2; possible D gene TRBD2, 5 bases. Germline CDR1 and CDR2: LNHDA and SQIVND (reference sequence). The CDR3 spans 15 residues. V was trimmed by 4 bases and J by 1 base, leaving 10 bases between them. CDR3 in amino acids: CASSTLAGNTGELFF. CDR3 nucleotide sequence: TGTGCCAGTAGTACCCTCGCGGGGAACACCGGGGAGCTGTTTTTT. The whole variable domain, filled in from reference TRBV19 and TRBJ2-2, reads DGGITQSPKYLFRKEGQNVTLSCEQNLNHDAMYWYRQDPGQGLRLIYYSQIVNDFQKGDIAEGYSVSREKKESFPLTVTSAQKNPTAFYLCASSTLAGNTGELFFGEGSRLTVL.

The chain employs TRBV12-3 or TRBV12-4 and TRBJ2-1; TRBD2 agrees at 8 bases. The junction had 5 bases not matched to a gene; V was cut back by 5 bases and J by 14 bases. The CDR3 has 11 amino acids. CDR3 loop: CASSMTSEEFF. CDR3 nucleotide sequence: TGTGCCAGCAGTATGACTAGCGAGGAGTTCTTC.

This chain connects TRBV30 to TRBJ2-1; the D is unclear. This CDR3 spans 13 amino acids. The germline V gene encodes CDR1 GTSNPN and CDR2 SVGIG (reference sequence). V gave up 3 bases and J gave up 15 bases, with 21 bases separating them. This chain's CDR3 is CAWSGNLIQSLFF. DNA for the CDR3: TGTGCCTGGAGCGGTAACTTAATACAAAGTCTGTTCTTC.

This clonotype was observed a single time. The J gene is TRBJ2-2, the V gene TRBV2; maybe TRBD1 (6 bases). The CDR3 contains 13 residues. Trimming stripped 11 bases from V and 7 bases from J, with 17 bases between. The germline gives CDR1 SNHLY, CDR2 FYNNEI. This CDR3 is CAAQRQVNGELFF. CDR3 nucleotide sequence: TGTGCCGCTCAAAGACAGGTTAACGGGGAGCTGTTTTTT.

As for this clonotype: Relative to the germline gene, one junction end is altered; a read error may explain this. The genes are TRBV14 and TRBJ2-7; TRBD1 agrees at 11 bases. The germline V gene encodes CDR1 SGHDN and CDR2 FVKESK. This CDR3 has 13 residues. In nucleotides, the CDR3 is TGTGCCAGCAGCGATCGGACAGGGGGCCGCACTCACTTC. Protein product: CASSDRTGGRTHF.